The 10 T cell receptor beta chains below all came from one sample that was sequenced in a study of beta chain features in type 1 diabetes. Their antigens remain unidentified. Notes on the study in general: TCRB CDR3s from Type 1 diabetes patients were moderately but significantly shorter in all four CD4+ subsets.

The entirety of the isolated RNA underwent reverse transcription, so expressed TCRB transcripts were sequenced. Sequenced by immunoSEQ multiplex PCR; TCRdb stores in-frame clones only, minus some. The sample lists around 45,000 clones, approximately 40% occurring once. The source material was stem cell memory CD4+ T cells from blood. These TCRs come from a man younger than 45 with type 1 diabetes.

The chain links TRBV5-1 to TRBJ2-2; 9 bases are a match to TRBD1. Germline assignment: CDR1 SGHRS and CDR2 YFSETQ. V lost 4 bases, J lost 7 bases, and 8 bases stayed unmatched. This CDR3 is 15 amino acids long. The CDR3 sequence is CASSGSGTGIGELFF. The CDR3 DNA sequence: TGCGCCAGCAGCGGATCCGGGACAGGGATCGGGGAGCTGTTTTTT.

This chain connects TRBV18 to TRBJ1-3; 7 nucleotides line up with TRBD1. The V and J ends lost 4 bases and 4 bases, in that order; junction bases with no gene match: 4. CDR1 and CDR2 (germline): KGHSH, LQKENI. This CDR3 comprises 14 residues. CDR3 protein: CASSLGTAGNTIYF. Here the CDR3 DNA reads TGTGCCAGCTCACTCGGGACAGCGGGAAACACCATATATTTT.

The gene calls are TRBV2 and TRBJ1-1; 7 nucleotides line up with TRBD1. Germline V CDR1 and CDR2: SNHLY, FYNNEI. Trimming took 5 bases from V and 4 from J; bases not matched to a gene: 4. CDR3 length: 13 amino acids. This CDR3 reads CASSSTGVTEAFF. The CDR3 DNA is TGTGCCAGCAGTTCTACAGGGGTCACTGAAGCTTTCTTT.

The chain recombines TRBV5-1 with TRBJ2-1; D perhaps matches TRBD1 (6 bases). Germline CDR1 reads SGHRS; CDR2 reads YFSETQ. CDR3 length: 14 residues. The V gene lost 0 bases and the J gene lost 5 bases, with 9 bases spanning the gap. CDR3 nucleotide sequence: TGCGCCAGCAGCTTGGACAGGGTTAACAATGAGCAGTTCTTC. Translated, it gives CASSLDRVNNEQFF.

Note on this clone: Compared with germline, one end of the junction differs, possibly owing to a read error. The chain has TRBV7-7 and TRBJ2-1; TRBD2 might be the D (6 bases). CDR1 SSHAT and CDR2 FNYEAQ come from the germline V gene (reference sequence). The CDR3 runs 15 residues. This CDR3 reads CASSPSQRAWNEQFF. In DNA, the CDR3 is TGTGCTAGCAGCCCGAGCCAGCGGGCTTGGAATGAGCAGTTCTTC.

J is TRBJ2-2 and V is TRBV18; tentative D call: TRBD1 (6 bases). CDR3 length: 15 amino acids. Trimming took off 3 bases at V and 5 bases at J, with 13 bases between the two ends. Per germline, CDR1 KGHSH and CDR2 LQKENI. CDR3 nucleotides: TGTGCCAGCTCACCTTCCCAGGGGCGGACCGGGGAGCTGTTTTTT. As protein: CASSPSQGRTGELFF.

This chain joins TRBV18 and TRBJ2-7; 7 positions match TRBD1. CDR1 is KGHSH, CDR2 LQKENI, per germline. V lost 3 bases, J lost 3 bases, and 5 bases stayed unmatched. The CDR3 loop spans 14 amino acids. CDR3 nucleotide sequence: TGTGCCAGCTCACCGAGGGACAGAGTCTACGAGCAGTACTTC. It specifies CASSPRDRVYEQYF. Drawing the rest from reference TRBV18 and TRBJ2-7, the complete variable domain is NAGVMQNPRHLVRRRGQEARLRCSPMKGHSHVYWYRQLPEEGLKFMVYLQKENIIDESGMPKERFSAEFPKEGPSILRIQQVVRGDSAAYFCASSPRDRVYEQYFGPGTRLTVT.

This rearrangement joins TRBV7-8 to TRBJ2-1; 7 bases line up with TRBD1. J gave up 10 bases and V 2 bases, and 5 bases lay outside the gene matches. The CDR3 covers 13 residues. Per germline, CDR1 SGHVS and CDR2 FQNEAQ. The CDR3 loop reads CASSLLTGEEQFF. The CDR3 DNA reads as TGTGCCAGCAGCTTACTTACAGGGGAAGAGCAGTTCTTC. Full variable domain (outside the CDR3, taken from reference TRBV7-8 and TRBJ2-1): GAGVSQSPRYKVAKRGQDVALRCDPISGHVSLFWYQQALGQGPEFLTYFQNEAQLDKSGLPSDRFFAERPEGSVSTLKIQRTQQEDSAVYLCASSLLTGEEQFFGPGTRLTVL.

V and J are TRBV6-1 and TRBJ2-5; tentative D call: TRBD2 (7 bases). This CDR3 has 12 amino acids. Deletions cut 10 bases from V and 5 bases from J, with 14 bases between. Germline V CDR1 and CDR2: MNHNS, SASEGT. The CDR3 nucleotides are TGTGCCACAGGGAGGGGGTTTGAGACCCAGTACTTC. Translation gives CATGRGFETQYF.

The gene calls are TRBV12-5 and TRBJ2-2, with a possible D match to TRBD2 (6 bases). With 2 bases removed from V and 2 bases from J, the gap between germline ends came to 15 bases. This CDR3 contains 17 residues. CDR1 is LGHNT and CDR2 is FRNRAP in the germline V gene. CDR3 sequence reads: CASGLRLAATNTGELFF. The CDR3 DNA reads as TGTGCTAGTGGTTTGAGATTAGCGGCCACAAACACCGGGGAGCTGTTTTTT.